A selection of T cell receptor beta chains follows, all from one sample in a study of CD8+ T cells in alopecia areata. Clones were sequenced by immunoSEQ multiplex PCR, and TCRdb holds only the in-frame ones, with some missing. The table shows 150,000 to 200,000 clones, with approximately 59% occurring only once. This specimen consisted of CD4+ T cells sorted from blood, obtained between weeks 55 and 65, from a patient treated with tofacitinib. The receptor set was obtained from a human donor with alopecia areata. Each CDR3 is given with its conserved first and last residue. Each record gives: V gene, CDR3 protein.

TRBV30 | CAWSLSGASSYNSPLHF
TRBV19 | CASRNRGANTGELFF
TRBV5-1 | CASSLGDSYSGNTIYF
TRBV2 | CASTIGPDRNQPQHF
TRBV29-1 | CSVGRGGAPSYEQYF
TRBV7-9 | CASSNPYRVEKLFF
TRBV5-1 | CASSLSSRNEQFF
TRBV6-1 | CASNRDRSNSPLHF
TRBV5-1 | CASSLANRYNEQFF
TRBV19 | CASRRRPGRSTDTQYF
TRBV12-5 | CASGLVPTGGGYTF
TRBV7-3 | CASSLLPGLAGYNEQFF
TRBV6-5 | CASSYSTGLGQPQHF
TRBV30 | CAWSVGVATDTQYF
TRBV30 | CAWSVLGSQETQYF
TRBV29-1 | CSVGGVNTEAFF
TRBV2 | CASRGPDLNTEAFF
TRBV15 | CATSPGLGTNQPQHF
TRBV6-5 | CAGTETQYF
TRBV9 | CASGRDDEQFF
TRBV29-1 | CSVVLGGLGAFF
TRBV5-1 | CASGDSRTDTQYF
TRBV19 | CASAIGGKTDTQYF
TRBV29-1 | CSVPDSLRQETQYF
TRBV7-2 | CASSLVAGYTF
TRBV2 | CASTSGYTDTQYF
TRBV5-4 | CASTSKSRDEQFF
TRBV18 | CASSPAGGMNTEAFF
TRBV5-1 | CASSTGLTSGGATDTQYF
TRBV5-1 | CASDRGEGDTQYF
TRBV29-1 | CSVDRGARGETQYF
TRBV5-1 | CASSSKAGARRMNTEAFF
TRBV5-1 | CASSLYGGKNEKLFF
TRBV27 | CASSSGTGNSPLHF
TRBV5-1 | CASSPTELTRAPGYTF
TRBV19 | CASSLAGSTDTQYF
TRBV20-1 | CAQWRVTEAFF
TRBV6-6 | CATTNSGANVLTF
TRBV11-1 | CASSRKGQGTNTGELFF
TRBV5-6 | CASRIGGGTSGETQYF
TRBV7-2 | CASSLLFGEEQYF
TRBV5-4 | CASSLGDRAYEQYF
TRBV7-9 | CASDGDEQFF
TRBV4-1 | CASSRVWGVNEQFF
TRBV30 | CAWSVGGMLSYEQYF
TRBV5-4 | CASSPGEGPETQYF
TRBV7-2 | CASSPRNYGYTF
TRBV6-5 | CASTDQGVSTDTQYF
TRBV10-3 | CAISGLAGGLVEQFF
TRBV10-3 | CAISAPGGGETQYF
TRBV29-1 | CSVAGWDTGELFF
TRBV6-1 | CASSEDTQYF
TRBV5-1 | CASTSGAGGFSYNEQFF
TRBV5-4 | CASRPGLAGGPDTDTQYF
TRBV10-3 | CAISEKAERADTQYF
TRBV18 | CASSPRGQSNSPLHF
TRBV4-2 | CASSQGTSGSKETQYF
TRBV25-1 | CASRDRPNTEAFF
TRBV29-1 | CSVDSGQNIQYF
TRBV5-6 | CASSLERGGQETQYF